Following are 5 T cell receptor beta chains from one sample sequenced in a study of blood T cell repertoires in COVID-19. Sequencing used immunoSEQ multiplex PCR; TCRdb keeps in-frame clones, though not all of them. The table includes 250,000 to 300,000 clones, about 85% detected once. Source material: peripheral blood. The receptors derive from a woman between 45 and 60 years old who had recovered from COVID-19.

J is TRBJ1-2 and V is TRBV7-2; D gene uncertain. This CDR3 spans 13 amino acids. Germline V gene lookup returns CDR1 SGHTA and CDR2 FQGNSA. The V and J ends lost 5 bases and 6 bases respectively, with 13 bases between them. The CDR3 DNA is TGTGCCAGCAGCCACCTGAGGATGGATGGCTACACCTTC. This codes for CASSHLRMDGYTF.

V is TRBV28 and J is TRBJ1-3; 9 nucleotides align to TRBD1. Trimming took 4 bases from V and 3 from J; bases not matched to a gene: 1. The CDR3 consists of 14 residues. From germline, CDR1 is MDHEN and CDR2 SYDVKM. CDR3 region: CASSYRGLGNTIYF. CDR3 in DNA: TGTGCCAGCAGTTACAGGGGGCTTGGAAACACCATATATTTT.

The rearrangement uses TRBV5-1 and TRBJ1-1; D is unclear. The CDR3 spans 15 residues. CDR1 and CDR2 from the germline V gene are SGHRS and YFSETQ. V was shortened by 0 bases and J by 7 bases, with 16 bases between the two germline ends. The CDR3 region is CASSLGRDPLFEAFF. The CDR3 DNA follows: TGCGCCAGCAGCTTGGGGCGGGATCCCTTATTTGAAGCTTTCTTT.

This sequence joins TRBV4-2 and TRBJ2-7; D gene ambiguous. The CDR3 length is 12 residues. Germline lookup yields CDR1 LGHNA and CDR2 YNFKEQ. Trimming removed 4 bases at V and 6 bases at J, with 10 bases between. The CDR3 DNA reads TGTGCCAGCAGCCTCCGTCCCTCCGAGCAGTACTTC. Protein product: CASSLRPSEQYF.

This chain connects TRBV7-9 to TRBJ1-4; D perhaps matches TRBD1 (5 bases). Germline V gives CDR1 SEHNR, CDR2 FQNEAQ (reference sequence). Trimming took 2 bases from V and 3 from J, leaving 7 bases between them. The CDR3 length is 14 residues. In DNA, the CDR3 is TGTGCCAGCAGCTTAAGACAGTCTAATGAAAAACTGTTTTTT. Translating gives CASSLRQSNEKLFF.